This paragraph covers one TCR beta chain sequence. This specimen belongs to a study of Graves' ophthalmopathy and Graves' hyperthyroidism. CDR3 regions of TCR beta were amplified from RNA transcripts. RT-PCR was first run with HTBI primers, then multiplex PCR in a second round. TCRdb passed the multiplex PCR reads through MiXCR, listing each CDR3 protein once. Here the sample spans 260,000 or so distinct CDR3 sequences, about 47% being singletons. Additional autoimmune diseases, uncontrolled infections, pregnancy or lactation disqualified patients. Trimming shortened V by 11 bases and J by 2 bases, and 13 bases separated the two germline ends. This CDR3 comprises 12 residues. Germline CDR1 SGHTA, CDR2 FQGNSA.

The source material was peripheral blood. The sequence derives from an adult man with Graves' ophthalmopathy. This sequence joins TRBV7-2 and TRBJ2-7, with D unclear. CDR3 residues: CAEASGAYEQYF. CDR3 bases: TGTGCCGAGGCATCAGGCGCCTACGAGCAGTACTTC.